The rows below give T cell receptor beta chains drawn from one sample of a study of radiation and T cells in renal cell carcinoma. Sequencing was performed with immunoSEQ multiplex PCR; in TCRdb, only in-frame clones are kept and a portion is missing. The sample has approximately 85,000 clones, 80% to 90% seen once; the top ten hold 5.5% to 7%. The material sequenced was blood, taken from a patient whose treatment included radiotherapy and nephrectomy. The receptor set was obtained from an older woman with renal cell carcinoma. Each CDR3 is given with its conserved first and last residue. D genes are given only for firm matches.

v_call,j_call,d_call,cdr3_aa,cdr3_nt
TRBV11-3,TRBJ1-1,-,CASSFNPSEAFF,TGTGCCAGCAGCTTTAACCCCTCGGAAGCTTTCTTT
TRBV7-2,TRBJ2-7,TRBD2,CASSRSGGLYEQYF,TGTGCCAGCAGCAGAAGCGGGGGCCTCTACGAGCAGTACTTC
TRBV5-1,TRBJ1-6,-,CASSSTLNSPLHF,TGCGCCAGCAGCTCGACCCTGAATTCACCCCTCCACTTT
TRBV27,TRBJ1-1,-,CASSLWGAGTEAFF,TGTGCCAGCAGTTTATGGGGGGCGGGCACTGAAGCTTTCTTT
TRBV7-2,TRBJ2-5,TRBD2,CASSPWTSGGAQTQYF,TGTGCCAGCAGCCCCTGGACTAGCGGGGGGGCCCAGACCCAGTACTTC
TRBV5-6,TRBJ2-4,-,CASSFTRDIQYF,TGTGCCAGCAGCTTTACACGGGACATTCAGTACTTC
TRBV19,TRBJ2-6,TRBD1,CASSPTGTGANVLTF,TGTGCCAGTAGTCCGACAGGGACTGGGGCCAACGTCCTGACTTTC
TRBV5-1,TRBJ1-1,-,CASSLESGGFTEAFF,TGCGCCAGCAGCTTGGAGTCTGGGGGCTTCACTGAAGCTTTCTTT
TRBV5-1,TRBJ2-2,-,CASSIYTNTGELFF,TGCGCCAGCAGCATTTACACGAACACCGGGGAGCTGTTTTTT
TRBV7-8,TRBJ1-5,-,CASSLYGGTSNQPQHF,TGTGCCAGCAGCTTATACGGCGGCACTAGCAATCAGCCCCAGCATTTT